The entry that follows covers one T cell receptor (beta chain) sequence. These data originate in a study of shared T cell receptors in the human thymus. Produced via immunoSEQ multiplex PCR; TCRdb's table is partial and in-frame only. The data contain hundreds of thousands of clones, 80% to 90% of them singletons. The germline V gene encodes CDR1 ENHRY and CDR2 SYGVKD. CDR3 size: 16 residues. V lost 4 bases and J lost 1, with 11 bases in between. The sample was also reused in another study, on human thymus T cells. Per that study: Donors consisted of healthy Finnish infants (having corrective surgery for congenital heart defects). Reports from related research described highly overlapping thymic repertoires among unrelated individuals.

The sequencing input was thymocytes. The V gene is TRBV10-3, the J gene TRBJ2-6; D might be TRBD1 (5 bases). The source is a boy in the first two years of life with a congenital heart defect. This CDR3 is CAISGGRTSGANVLTF. In DNA form, the CDR3 reads TGTGCCATCAGTGGGGGCCGTACATCTGGGGCCAACGTCCTGACTTTC.